The rows below give T cell receptor beta chains drawn from one sample of a study of blood T cell repertoires in COVID-19. Generated by immunoSEQ multiplex PCR, the TCRdb table keeps only in-frame clones and is missing some. Of roughly 380,000 clones in the sample, around 87% were seen once. The sequenced sample consisted of PBMCs or T cells enriched from blood (not recorded which). These receptors were obtained from a man aged 30 to 45 who had recovered from COVID-19. The CDR3 runs from the conserved cysteine through the conserved F or W. The D gene is left open where the match is weak. Size tells how often a clone was seen (once, few, many) or the class of an expanded clone, and some rows leave it out.

V gene: TRBV6-5; D gene: TRBD1; clone size: NA; J gene: TRBJ1-2; CDR3 protein: CASSSQGGGGGYTF; CDR3 DNA: TGTGCCAGCAGTTCACAGGGGGGCGGAGGTGGCTACACCTTC
V gene: TRBV4-1; D gene: NA; clone size: NA; J gene: TRBJ1-2; CDR3 protein: CASSQGGGSTYGYTF; CDR3 DNA: TGCGCCAGCAGCCAAGGGGGGGGTTCTACCTATGGCTACACCTTC
V gene: TRBV12-3/TRBV12-4; D gene: NA; clone size: NA; J gene: TRBJ2-4; CDR3 protein: CASSSRTDKYF; CDR3 DNA: TGTGCCAGCAGTTCCAGGACAGATAAGTACTTC
V gene: TRBV11-2; D gene: TRBD1; clone size: NA; J gene: TRBJ1-6; CDR3 protein: CASSPMVQGSSYNSPLHF; CDR3 DNA: TGTGCCAGCAGCCCAATGGTACAGGGGAGCTCCTATAATTCACCCCTCCACTTT
V gene: TRBV27; D gene: TRBD2; clone size: NA; J gene: TRBJ2-7; CDR3 protein: CASSLLAGAFYEQYF; CDR3 DNA: TGTGCCAGCAGTTTACTAGCGGGGGCCTTCTACGAGCAGTACTTC
V gene: TRBV7-3; D gene: TRBD1; clone size: NA; J gene: TRBJ1-2; CDR3 protein: CASSQTGARGDGYTF; CDR3 DNA: TGTGCCAGCAGCCAAACAGGGGCCCGCGGTGATGGCTACACCTTC
V gene: TRBV4-1; D gene: TRBD1; clone size: NA; J gene: TRBJ1-2; CDR3 protein: CASSQAGTVGGGGYTF; CDR3 DNA: TGCGCCAGCAGCCAGGCCGGGACAGTGGGGGGTGGTGGCTACACCTTC
V gene: TRBV12-5; D gene: NA; clone size: NA; J gene: TRBJ2-7; CDR3 protein: CASGLVPQSYEQYF; CDR3 DNA: TGTGCTAGTGGTTTGGTACCCCAGTCCTACGAGCAGTACTTC
V gene: TRBV6-2/TRBV6-3; D gene: TRBD2; clone size: once; J gene: TRBJ2-3; CDR3 protein: CASSRLAGIYTDTQYF; CDR3 DNA: TGTGCCAGCAGTCGACTAGCGGGGATCTACACAGATACGCAGTATTTT
V gene: TRBV11-2; D gene: NA; clone size: NA; J gene: TRBJ2-3; CDR3 protein: CASRAGDTQYF; CDR3 DNA: TGTGCCAGCAGGGCGGGGGATACGCAGTATTTT
V gene: TRBV10-2; D gene: TRBD2; clone size: NA; J gene: TRBJ2-3; CDR3 protein: CASSETGTTTF; CDR3 DNA: TGCGCCAGCAGTGAAACCGGGACTACCACGTTT
V gene: TRBV9; D gene: TRBD1; clone size: NA; J gene: TRBJ2-1; CDR3 protein: CASSAGQGSYNEQFF; CDR3 DNA: TGTGCCAGCAGCGCGGGACAGGGGAGTTACAATGAGCAGTTCTTC
V gene: TRBV2; D gene: TRBD1; clone size: NA; J gene: TRBJ1-2; CDR3 protein: CASRGGTGGSNYGYTF; CDR3 DNA: TGTGCCAGCAGGGGTGGGACAGGGGGCTCTAACTATGGCTACACCTTC
V gene: TRBV20-1; D gene: NA; clone size: NA; J gene: TRBJ1-4; CDR3 protein: CSASTPFLEKLFF; CDR3 DNA: TGCAGTGCTAGTACTCCCTTTTTGGAAAAACTGTTTTTT
V gene: TRBV19; D gene: TRBD2; clone size: NA; J gene: TRBJ2-1; CDR3 protein: CASSTRTSGYNEQFF; CDR3 DNA: TGTGCCAGTAGTACCAGGACTAGCGGCTACAATGAGCAGTTCTTC
V gene: TRBV18; D gene: NA; clone size: NA; J gene: TRBJ2-5; CDR3 protein: CASFTRAQETQYF; CDR3 DNA: TGTGCCAGTTTCACCAGGGCCCAAGAGACCCAGTACTTC
V gene: TRBV6-1; D gene: TRBD1; clone size: NA; J gene: TRBJ1-2; CDR3 protein: CASSEGDRGLNYGYTF; CDR3 DNA: TGTGCCAGCAGTGAAGGGGACAGGGGCCTTAACTATGGCTACACCTTC
V gene: TRBV3-1/TRBV3-2; D gene: TRBD1; clone size: NA; J gene: TRBJ1-6; CDR3 protein: CASSRGQTYNSPLHF; CDR3 DNA: TGTGCCAGCAGCCGGGGACAGACCTATAATTCACCCCTCCACTTT
V gene: TRBV6-5; D gene: TRBD1; clone size: once; J gene: TRBJ2-7; CDR3 protein: CASSYGQGGYEQYF; CDR3 DNA: TGTGCCAGCAGTTACGGACAGGGGGGGTACGAGCAGTACTTC
V gene: TRBV5-4; D gene: NA; clone size: NA; J gene: TRBJ2-7; CDR3 protein: CASSFSSSYEQYF; CDR3 DNA: TGTGCCAGCAGCTTTAGCAGCTCCTACGAGCAGTACTTC
V gene: TRBV13; D gene: NA; clone size: NA; J gene: TRBJ2-1; CDR3 protein: CASSLGLGGSEQFF; CDR3 DNA: TGTGCCAGCAGCTTAGGCCTAGGCGGCAGTGAGCAGTTCTTC
V gene: TRBV28; D gene: TRBD1; clone size: NA; J gene: TRBJ1-2; CDR3 protein: CASTPLQGAAPYGYTF; CDR3 DNA: TGTGCCAGCACCCCCTTACAGGGGGCCGCGCCCTATGGCTACACCTTC
V gene: TRBV19; D gene: TRBD1; clone size: few; J gene: TRBJ1-1; CDR3 protein: CASSTTGLNTEAFF; CDR3 DNA: TGTGCCAGTAGTACGACAGGGTTGAACACTGAAGCTTTCTTT
V gene: TRBV15; D gene: TRBD1; clone size: NA; J gene: TRBJ2-3; CDR3 protein: CATGTASDTQYF; CDR3 DNA: TGTGCCACCGGGACAGCTTCAGATACGCAGTATTTT
V gene: TRBV12-3/TRBV12-4; D gene: TRBD2; clone size: NA; J gene: TRBJ2-1; CDR3 protein: CASRGGLEQFF; CDR3 DNA: TGTGCCAGCCGGGGGGGTTTGGAGCAGTTCTTC
V gene: TRBV16; D gene: TRBD1; clone size: NA; J gene: TRBJ2-1; CDR3 protein: CASSPYRDREHNEQFF; CDR3 DNA: TGTGCCAGCAGCCCTTACCGGGACAGGGAACACAATGAGCAGTTCTTC
V gene: TRBV2; D gene: NA; clone size: few; J gene: TRBJ1-5; CDR3 protein: CASRTEGNQPQHF; CDR3 DNA: TGTGCCAGCAGAACCGAGGGAAATCAGCCCCAGCATTTT
V gene: TRBV7-9; D gene: NA; clone size: NA; J gene: TRBJ1-4; CDR3 protein: CASSSPGVGRQTNEKLFF; CDR3 DNA: TGTGCCAGCAGCTCCCCAGGGGTTGGTCGGCAAACTAATGAAAAACTGTTTTTT
V gene: TRBV19; D gene: NA; clone size: NA; J gene: TRBJ1-5; CDR3 protein: CASSITGRANQPQHF; CDR3 DNA: TGTGCCAGTAGTATCACCGGGAGGGCTAATCAGCCCCAGCATTTT
V gene: TRBV18; D gene: NA; clone size: NA; J gene: TRBJ1-2; CDR3 protein: CASSPRGIARTYGYTF; CDR3 DNA: TGTGCCAGCTCACCACGAGGAATAGCCAGAACCTATGGCTACACCTTC
V gene: TRBV4-1; D gene: NA; clone size: NA; J gene: TRBJ2-7; CDR3 protein: CASSQDLYEQYF; CDR3 DNA: TGCGCCAGCAGCCAAGATTTATACGAGCAGTACTTC
V gene: TRBV19; D gene: NA; clone size: NA; J gene: TRBJ2-5; CDR3 protein: CASSIGVGAQYF; CDR3 DNA: TGTGCCAGTAGTATTGGGGTCGGGGCCCAGTACTTC
V gene: TRBV5-5; D gene: TRBD2; clone size: NA; J gene: TRBJ2-2; CDR3 protein: CASSPGGVSTGELFF; CDR3 DNA: TGTGCCAGCAGCCCGGGGGGGGTGAGCACCGGGGAGCTGTTTTTT
V gene: TRBV5-1; D gene: NA; clone size: NA; J gene: TRBJ2-2; CDR3 protein: CASSFGQGGGTGELFF; CDR3 DNA: TGCGCCAGCAGCTTCGGTCAGGGTGGCGGCACCGGGGAGCTGTTTTTT
V gene: TRBV12-3/TRBV12-4; D gene: NA; clone size: once; J gene: TRBJ1-1; CDR3 protein: CASSNQGPEAFF; CDR3 DNA: TGTGCCAGCAGCAACCAGGGGCCTGAAGCTTTCTTT
V gene: TRBV7-9; D gene: NA; clone size: NA; J gene: TRBJ1-6; CDR3 protein: CASSLVDSHSPLHF; CDR3 DNA: TGTGCCAGCAGCTTAGTCGACAGCCATTCACCCCTCCACTTT
V gene: TRBV25-1; D gene: NA; clone size: NA; J gene: TRBJ2-7; CDR3 protein: CASSRGEQYF; CDR3 DNA: TGTGCCAGTAGCAGGGGCGAGCAGTACTTC
V gene: TRBV5-1; D gene: TRBD1; clone size: NA; J gene: TRBJ2-1; CDR3 protein: CASSYEGAVYNEQFF; CDR3 DNA: TGCGCCAGCAGCTATGAGGGGGCGGTCTACAATGAGCAGTTCTTC
V gene: TRBV6-1; D gene: NA; clone size: NA; J gene: TRBJ1-2; CDR3 protein: CASSETGSDTF; CDR3 DNA: TGTGCCAGCAGTGAGACAGGCTCTGACACCTTC
V gene: TRBV2; D gene: TRBD1; clone size: NA; J gene: TRBJ1-2; CDR3 protein: CASRVGQATYYGYTF; CDR3 DNA: TGTGCCAGCAGGGTGGGACAGGCGACTTACTATGGCTACACCTTC
V gene: TRBV23-1; D gene: NA; clone size: NA; J gene: TRBJ1-4; CDR3 protein: CARIRKERINEKLFF; CDR3 DNA: TGCGCCAGAATCCGAAAGGAGAGGATAAATGAAAAACTGTTTTTT
V gene: TRBV4-1; D gene: NA; clone size: NA; J gene: TRBJ2-5; CDR3 protein: CASRGGGTQYF; CDR3 DNA: TGCGCCAGCAGGGGGGGTGGGACCCAGTACTTC
V gene: TRBV7-9; D gene: TRBD1; clone size: NA; J gene: TRBJ1-4; CDR3 protein: CASSQTGGTTNEKLFF; CDR3 DNA: TGTGCCAGCAGCCAAACAGGGGGCACCACTAATGAAAAACTGTTTTTT
V gene: TRBV7-6; D gene: NA; clone size: NA; J gene: TRBJ1-6; CDR3 protein: CASSSDGTPLHF; CDR3 DNA: TGTGCCAGCAGCTCGGACGGGACACCCCTCCACTTT
V gene: TRBV5-6; D gene: TRBD1; clone size: NA; J gene: TRBJ2-2; CDR3 protein: CASSTGQGLTGELFF; CDR3 DNA: TGTGCCAGCAGCACGGGACAGGGATTAACCGGGGAGCTGTTTTTT
V gene: TRBV5-1; D gene: TRBD1; clone size: NA; J gene: TRBJ2-7; CDR3 protein: CASSLGAGGAGYEQYF; CDR3 DNA: TGCGCCAGCAGCTTGGGGGCAGGGGGAGCAGGTTACGAGCAGTACTTC
V gene: TRBV5-1; D gene: NA; clone size: once; J gene: TRBJ1-1; CDR3 protein: CASSWAGEAFF; CDR3 DNA: TGCGCCAGCAGCTGGGCAGGTGAAGCTTTCTTT
V gene: TRBV10-3; D gene: TRBD1; clone size: NA; J gene: TRBJ2-7; CDR3 protein: CAISPGTGSSYEQYF; CDR3 DNA: TGTGCCATCAGCCCTGGGACAGGGAGCTCCTACGAGCAGTACTTC
V gene: TRBV7-2; D gene: NA; clone size: NA; J gene: TRBJ1-2; CDR3 protein: CASSYNLGGNYGYTF; CDR3 DNA: TGTGCCAGCAGTTACAATCTAGGGGGAAACTATGGCTACACCTTC